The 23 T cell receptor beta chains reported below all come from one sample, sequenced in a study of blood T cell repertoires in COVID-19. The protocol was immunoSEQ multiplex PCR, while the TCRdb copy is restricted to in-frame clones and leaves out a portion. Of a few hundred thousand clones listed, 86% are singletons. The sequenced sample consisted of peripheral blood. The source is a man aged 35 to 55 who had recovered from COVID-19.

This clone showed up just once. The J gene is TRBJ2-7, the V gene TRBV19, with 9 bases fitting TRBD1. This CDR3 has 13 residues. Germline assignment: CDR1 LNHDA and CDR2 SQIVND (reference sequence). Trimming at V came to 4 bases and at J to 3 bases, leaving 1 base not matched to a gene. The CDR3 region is CASSTGQGYEQYF. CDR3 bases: TGTGCCAGTAGTACGGGACAGGGCTACGAGCAGTACTTC.

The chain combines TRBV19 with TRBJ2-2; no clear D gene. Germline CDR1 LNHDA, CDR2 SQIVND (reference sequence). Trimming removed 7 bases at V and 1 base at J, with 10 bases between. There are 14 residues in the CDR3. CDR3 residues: CASKARMNTGELFF. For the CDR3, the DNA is TGTGCCAGTAAAGCGAGGATGAACACCGGGGAGCTGTTTTTT.

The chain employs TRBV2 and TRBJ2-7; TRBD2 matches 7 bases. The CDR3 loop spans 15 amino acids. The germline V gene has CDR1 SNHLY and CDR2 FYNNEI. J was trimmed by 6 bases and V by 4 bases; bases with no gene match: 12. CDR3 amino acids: CASSVRLAAAGEQYF. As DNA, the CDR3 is TGTGCCAGCAGTGTAAGGCTAGCGGCGGCTGGCGAGCAGTACTTC.

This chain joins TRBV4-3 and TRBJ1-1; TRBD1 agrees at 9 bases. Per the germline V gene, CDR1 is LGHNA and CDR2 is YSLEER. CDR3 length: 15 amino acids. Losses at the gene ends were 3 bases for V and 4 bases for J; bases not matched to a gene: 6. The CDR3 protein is CASSQIDRGGTEAFF. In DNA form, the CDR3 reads TGCGCCAGCAGCCAGATCGACAGGGGGGGCACTGAAGCTTTCTTT.

In nucleotides, the CDR3 is TGTGCCAGCAGCCAAGATCATATCCAGGATTCACCCCTCCACTTT. Protein product: CASSQDHIQDSPLHF. This rearrangement joins TRBV14 to TRBJ1-6; D call uncertain. V lost 0 bases and J lost 8, with 11 bases in between. In germline, CDR1 is SGHDN, CDR2 FVKESK. This CDR3 comprises 15 residues. Together with reference TRBV14 and TRBJ1-6, the CDR3 gives the full variable domain: EAGVTQFPSHSVIEKGQTVTLRCDPISGHDNLYWYRRVMGKEIKFLLHFVKESKQDESGMPNNRFLAERTGGTYSTLKVQPAELEDSGVYFCASSQDHIQDSPLHFGNGTRLTVT.

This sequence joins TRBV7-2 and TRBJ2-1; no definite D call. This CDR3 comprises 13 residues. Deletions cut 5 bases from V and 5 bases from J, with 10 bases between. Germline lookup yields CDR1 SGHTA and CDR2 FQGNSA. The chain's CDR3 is CASSARLNNEQFF. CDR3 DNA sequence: TGTGCCAGCAGCGCGAGACTGAACAATGAGCAGTTCTTC.

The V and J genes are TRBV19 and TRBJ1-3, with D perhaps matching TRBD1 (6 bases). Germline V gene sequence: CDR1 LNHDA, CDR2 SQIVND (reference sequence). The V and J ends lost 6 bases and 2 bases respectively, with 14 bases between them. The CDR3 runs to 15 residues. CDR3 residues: CASRKGEAPGNTIYF. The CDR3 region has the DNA TGTGCCAGTAGAAAGGGGGAAGCGCCTGGAAACACCATATATTTT.

The CDR3 here is CASSYLRVRGTEAFF. The CDR3 coding sequence is TGTGCCAGCAGTTACCTCAGGGTCCGTGGCACTGAAGCTTTCTTT. This chain joins TRBV27 and TRBJ1-1; a possible D gene is TRBD1 (5 bases). Germline-derived CDR1 and CDR2 are MNHEY and SMNVEV (reference sequence). V lost 4 bases, J lost 4 bases, and 16 bases lay in between. The CDR3 loop spans 15 amino acids.

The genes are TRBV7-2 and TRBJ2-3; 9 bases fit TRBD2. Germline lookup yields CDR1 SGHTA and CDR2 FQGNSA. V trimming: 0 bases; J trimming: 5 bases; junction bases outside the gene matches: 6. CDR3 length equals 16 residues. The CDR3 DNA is TGTGCCAGCAGCTTAGCCCTCGGGCGGGAGGGAGATACGCAGTATTTT. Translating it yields CASSLALGREGDTQYF.

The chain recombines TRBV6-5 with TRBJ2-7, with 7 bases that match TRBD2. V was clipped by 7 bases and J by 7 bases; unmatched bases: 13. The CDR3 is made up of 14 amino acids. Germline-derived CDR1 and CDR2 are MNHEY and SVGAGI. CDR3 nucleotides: TGTGCCAGCATAACGCCTAGCGGTCTGGGAGAGCAGTACTTC. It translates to CASITPSGLGEQYF.

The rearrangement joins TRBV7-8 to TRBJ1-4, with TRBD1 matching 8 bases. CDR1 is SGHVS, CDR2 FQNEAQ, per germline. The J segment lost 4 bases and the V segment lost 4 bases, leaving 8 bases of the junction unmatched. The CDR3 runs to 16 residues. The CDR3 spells CASSSRGRGFNEKLFF. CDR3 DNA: TGTGCCAGCAGCTCCAGGGGGCGCGGATTTAATGAAAAACTGTTTTTT.

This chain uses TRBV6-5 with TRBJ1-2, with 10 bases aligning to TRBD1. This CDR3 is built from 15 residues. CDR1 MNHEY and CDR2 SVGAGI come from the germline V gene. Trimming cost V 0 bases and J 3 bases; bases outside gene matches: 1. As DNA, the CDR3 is TGTGCCAGCAGTTACTCGGGACAGGGGTACTATGGCTACACCTTC. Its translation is CASSYSGQGYYGYTF.

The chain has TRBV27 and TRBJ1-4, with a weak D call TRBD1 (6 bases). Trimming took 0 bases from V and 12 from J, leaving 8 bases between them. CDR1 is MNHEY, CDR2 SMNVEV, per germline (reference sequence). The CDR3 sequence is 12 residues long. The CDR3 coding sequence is TGTGCCAGCAGTTTATCAAAGGGGGAACTGTTTTTT. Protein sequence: CASSLSKGELFF.

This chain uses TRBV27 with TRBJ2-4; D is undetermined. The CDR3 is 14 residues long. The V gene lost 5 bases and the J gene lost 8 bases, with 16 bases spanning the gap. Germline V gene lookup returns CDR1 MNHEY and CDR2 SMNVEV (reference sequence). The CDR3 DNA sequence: TGTGCCAGCAGTCCATACCGACGAGGCGACATTCAGTACTTC. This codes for CASSPYRRGDIQYF.

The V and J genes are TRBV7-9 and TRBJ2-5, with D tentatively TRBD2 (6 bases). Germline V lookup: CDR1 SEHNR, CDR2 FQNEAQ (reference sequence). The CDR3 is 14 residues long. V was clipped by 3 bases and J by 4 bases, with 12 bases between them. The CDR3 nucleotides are TGTGCCAGCAGCTTTGGAGGGTTCGGAGAGACCCAGTACTTC. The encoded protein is CASSFGGFGETQYF.

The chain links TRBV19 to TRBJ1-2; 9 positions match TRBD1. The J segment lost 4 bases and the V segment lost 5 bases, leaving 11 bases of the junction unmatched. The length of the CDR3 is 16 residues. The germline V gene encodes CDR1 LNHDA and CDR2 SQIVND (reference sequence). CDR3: CASSQTGGPSVYGYTF. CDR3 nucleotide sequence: TGTGCCAGTAGTCAGACAGGGGGTCCCTCTGTCTATGGCTACACCTTC.

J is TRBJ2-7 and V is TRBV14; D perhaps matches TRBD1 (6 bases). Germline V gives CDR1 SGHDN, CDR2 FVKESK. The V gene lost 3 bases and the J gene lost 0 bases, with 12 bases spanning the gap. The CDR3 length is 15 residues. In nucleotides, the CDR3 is TGTGCCAGCAGCCATGGAGACAGGTACTCCTACGAGCAGTACTTC. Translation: CASSHGDRYSYEQYF.

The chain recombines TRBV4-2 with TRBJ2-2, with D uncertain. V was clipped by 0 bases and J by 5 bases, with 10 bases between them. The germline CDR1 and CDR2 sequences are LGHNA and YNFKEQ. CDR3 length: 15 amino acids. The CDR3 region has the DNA TGTGCCAGCAGCCAAGAGAGGATTAGTACCGGGGAGCTGTTTTTT. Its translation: CASSQERISTGELFF.

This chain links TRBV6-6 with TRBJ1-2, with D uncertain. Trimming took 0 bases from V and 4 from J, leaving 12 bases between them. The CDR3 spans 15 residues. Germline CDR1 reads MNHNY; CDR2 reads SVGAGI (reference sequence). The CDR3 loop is CASSYSEVSPYGYTF. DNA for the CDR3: TGTGCCAGCAGTTACTCGGAGGTCAGCCCCTATGGCTACACCTTC.

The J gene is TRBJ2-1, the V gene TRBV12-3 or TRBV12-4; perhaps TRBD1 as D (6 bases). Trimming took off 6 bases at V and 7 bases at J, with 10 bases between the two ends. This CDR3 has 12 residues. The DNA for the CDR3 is TGTGCCAGCAGGTCAGGGGTAAATGAGCAGTTCTTC. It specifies CASRSGVNEQFF.

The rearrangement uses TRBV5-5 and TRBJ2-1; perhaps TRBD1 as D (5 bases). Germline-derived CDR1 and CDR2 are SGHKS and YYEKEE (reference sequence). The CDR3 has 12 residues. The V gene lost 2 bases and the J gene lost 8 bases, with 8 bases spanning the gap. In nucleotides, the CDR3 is TGTGCCAGCAGCTTCTGGGGCGATGAGCAGTTCTTC. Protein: CASSFWGDEQFF.

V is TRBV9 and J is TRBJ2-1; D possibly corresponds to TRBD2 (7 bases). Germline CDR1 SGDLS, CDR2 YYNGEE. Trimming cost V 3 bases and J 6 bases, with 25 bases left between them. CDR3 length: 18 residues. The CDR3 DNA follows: TGTGCCAGCAGCGCCCGACTAGGGGGGCTAGCGGAGCTCAATGAGCAGTTCTTC. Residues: CASSARLGGLAELNEQFF.

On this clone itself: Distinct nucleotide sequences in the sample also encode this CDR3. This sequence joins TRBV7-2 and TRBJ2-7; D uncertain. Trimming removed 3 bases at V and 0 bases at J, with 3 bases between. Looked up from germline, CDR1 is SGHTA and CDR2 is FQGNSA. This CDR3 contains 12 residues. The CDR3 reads CASSFHSYEQYF. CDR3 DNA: TGTGCCAGCAGCTTCCACTCCTACGAGCAGTACTTC.